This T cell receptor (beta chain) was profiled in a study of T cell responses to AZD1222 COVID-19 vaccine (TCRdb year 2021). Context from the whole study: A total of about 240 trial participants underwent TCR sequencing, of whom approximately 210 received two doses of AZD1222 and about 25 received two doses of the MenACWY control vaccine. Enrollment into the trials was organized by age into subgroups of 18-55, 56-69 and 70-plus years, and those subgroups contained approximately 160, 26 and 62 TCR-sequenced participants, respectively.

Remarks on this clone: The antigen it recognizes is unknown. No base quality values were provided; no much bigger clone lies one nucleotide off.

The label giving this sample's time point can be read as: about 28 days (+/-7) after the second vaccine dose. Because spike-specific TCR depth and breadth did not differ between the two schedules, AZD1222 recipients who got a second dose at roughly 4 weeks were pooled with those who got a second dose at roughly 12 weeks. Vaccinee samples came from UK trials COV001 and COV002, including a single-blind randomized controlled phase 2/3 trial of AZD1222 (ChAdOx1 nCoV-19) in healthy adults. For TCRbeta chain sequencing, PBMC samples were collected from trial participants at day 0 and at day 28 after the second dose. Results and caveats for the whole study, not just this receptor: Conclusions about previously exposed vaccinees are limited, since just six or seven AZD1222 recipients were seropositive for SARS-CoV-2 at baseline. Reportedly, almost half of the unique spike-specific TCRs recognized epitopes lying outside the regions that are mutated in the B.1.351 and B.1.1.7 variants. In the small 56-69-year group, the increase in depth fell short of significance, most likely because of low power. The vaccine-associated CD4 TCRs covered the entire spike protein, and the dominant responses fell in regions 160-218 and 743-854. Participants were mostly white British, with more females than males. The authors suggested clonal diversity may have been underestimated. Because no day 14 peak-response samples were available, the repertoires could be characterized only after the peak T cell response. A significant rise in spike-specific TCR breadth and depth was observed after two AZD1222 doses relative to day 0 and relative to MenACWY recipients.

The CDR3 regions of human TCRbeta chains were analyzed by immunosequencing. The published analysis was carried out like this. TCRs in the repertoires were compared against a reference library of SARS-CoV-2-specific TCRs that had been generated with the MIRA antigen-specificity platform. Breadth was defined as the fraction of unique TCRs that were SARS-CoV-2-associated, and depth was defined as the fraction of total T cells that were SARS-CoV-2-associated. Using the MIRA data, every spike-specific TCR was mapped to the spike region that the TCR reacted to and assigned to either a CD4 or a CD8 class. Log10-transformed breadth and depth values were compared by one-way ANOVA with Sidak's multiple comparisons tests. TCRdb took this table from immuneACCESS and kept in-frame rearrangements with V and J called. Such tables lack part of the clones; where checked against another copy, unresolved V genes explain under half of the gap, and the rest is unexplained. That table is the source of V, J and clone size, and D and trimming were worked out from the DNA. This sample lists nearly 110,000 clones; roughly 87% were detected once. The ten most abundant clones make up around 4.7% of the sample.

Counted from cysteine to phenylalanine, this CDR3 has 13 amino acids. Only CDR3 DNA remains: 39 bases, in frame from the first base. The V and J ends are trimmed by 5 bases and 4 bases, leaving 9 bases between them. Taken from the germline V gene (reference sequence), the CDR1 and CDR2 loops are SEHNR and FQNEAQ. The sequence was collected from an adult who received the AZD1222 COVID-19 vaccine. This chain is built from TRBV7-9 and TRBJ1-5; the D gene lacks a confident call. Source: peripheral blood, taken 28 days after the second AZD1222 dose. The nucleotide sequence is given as TGTGCCAGCAGCCGTGGTCCTAATCAGCCCCAGCATTTT. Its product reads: CASSRGPNQPQHF.